A selection of T cell receptor beta chains follows, all from one sample in a study of blood T cell repertoires in COVID-19. Sequenced by immunoSEQ multiplex PCR; TCRdb stores in-frame clones only, minus some. The data contain about 120,000 clones, about 90% of them singletons. Sequencing was carried out using peripheral blood. The source of these receptors is a woman aged 55-75 years with COVID-19, enrolled during active disease. CDR3s include the opening cysteine and the closing phenylalanine or tryptophan. The order of the fields is CDR3 protein, CDR3 DNA, V gene, clone size, J gene, CDR3 length, D gene. A D gene is named only where the DNA matches it firmly. The size of a clone is reported for some rows only, either as once, few or many, or as a class for expanded clones.

CDR3aa: CASSATLGQNNEQFF; CDR3nt: TGTGCCAGCAGCGCTACTTTAGGACAGAACAATGAGCAGTTCTTC; v_gene: TRBV7-3; abundance: .; j_gene: TRBJ2-1; len: 15; d_gene: .
CDR3aa: CASSLAEGAYGYTF; CDR3nt: TGTGCCAGCAGCTTGGCCGAAGGGGCCTATGGCTACACCTTC; v_gene: TRBV5-4; abundance: .; j_gene: TRBJ1-2; len: 14; d_gene: .
CDR3aa: CASSLTEGATIYF; CDR3nt: TGTGCCAGCAGCTTAACTGAGGGGGCCACCATATATTTT; v_gene: TRBV7-3; abundance: .; j_gene: TRBJ1-3; len: 13; d_gene: TRBD1
CDR3aa: CASSPMRGYTDTQYF; CDR3nt: TGTGCCAGCAGTCCTATGCGGGGGTACACAGATACGCAGTATTTT; v_gene: TRBV3-1/TRBV3-2; abundance: .; j_gene: TRBJ2-3; len: 15; d_gene: TRBD2
CDR3aa: CASSSRQGNTGELFF; CDR3nt: TGCGCCAGCAGCTCCCGACAGGGTAACACCGGGGAGCTGTTTTTT; v_gene: TRBV5-1; abundance: .; j_gene: TRBJ2-2; len: 15; d_gene: TRBD1
CDR3aa: CASPPGKRNTEAFF; CDR3nt: TGTGCCAGCCCACCCGGGAAGAGGAACACTGAAGCTTTCTTT; v_gene: TRBV6-5; abundance: .; j_gene: TRBJ1-1; len: 14; d_gene: .
CDR3aa: CASSPPHGVAASTDTQYF; CDR3nt: TGTGCCAGCAGCCCCCCCCACGGGGTAGCGGCTAGCACAGATACGCAGTATTTT; v_gene: TRBV7-8; abundance: once; j_gene: TRBJ2-3; len: 18; d_gene: .
CDR3aa: CASSLVGSGGSYEQYF; CDR3nt: TGTGCCAGCAGCTTAGTGGGTAGCGGGGGCTCCTACGAGCAGTACTTC; v_gene: TRBV7-2; abundance: .; j_gene: TRBJ2-7; len: 16; d_gene: TRBD2
CDR3aa: CASSLTGTGDFSNQPQHF; CDR3nt: TGCGCCAGCAGTCTTACCGGGACAGGGGATTTTAGCAATCAGCCCCAGCATTTT; v_gene: TRBV4-1; abundance: .; j_gene: TRBJ1-5; len: 18; d_gene: TRBD1
CDR3aa: CAISESTGGGEKLFF; CDR3nt: TGTGCCATCAGTGAGTCGACAGGGGGAGGTGAAAAACTGTTTTTT; v_gene: TRBV10-3; abundance: .; j_gene: TRBJ1-4; len: 15; d_gene: TRBD1
CDR3aa: CASSIDRAGRIQYF; CDR3nt: TGTGCCAGTAGTATCGATAGGGCAGGGAGGATCCAGTACTTC; v_gene: TRBV19; abundance: .; j_gene: TRBJ2-5; len: 14; d_gene: .
CDR3aa: CAISKERGNEQFF; CDR3nt: TGTGCCATCAGCAAAGAGCGGGGCAATGAGCAGTTCTTC; v_gene: TRBV10-3; abundance: .; j_gene: TRBJ2-1; len: 13; d_gene: TRBD2
CDR3aa: CASSSTGPRAPNEKLFF; CDR3nt: TGTGCCAGTAGTAGCACAGGGCCAAGAGCCCCTAATGAAAAACTGTTTTTT; v_gene: TRBV19; abundance: .; j_gene: TRBJ1-4; len: 17; d_gene: .
CDR3aa: CASSGQGQPQHF; CDR3nt: TGTGCCAGCAGCGGACAGGGGCAGCCCCAGCATTTT; v_gene: TRBV27; abundance: once; j_gene: TRBJ1-5; len: 12; d_gene: TRBD1
CDR3aa: CASSSPRGTDTQYF; CDR3nt: TGTGCCAGCAGTTCCCCCCGGGGCACAGATACGCAGTATTTT; v_gene: TRBV27; abundance: .; j_gene: TRBJ2-3; len: 14; d_gene: .
CDR3aa: CASSPGAAVGYTF; CDR3nt: TGTGCCAGCTCACCAGGGGCGGCAGTCGGCTACACCTTC; v_gene: TRBV18; abundance: .; j_gene: TRBJ1-2; len: 13; d_gene: .
CDR3aa: CASSWTGDSGANVLTF; CDR3nt: TGTGCCAGCAGTTGGACAGGCGACTCTGGGGCCAACGTCCTGACTTTC; v_gene: TRBV28; abundance: .; j_gene: TRBJ2-6; len: 16; d_gene: TRBD1
CDR3aa: CATSRDFGQYYEQYF; CDR3nt: TGTGCCACCAGCAGAGATTTCGGACAATACTACGAGCAGTACTTC; v_gene: TRBV15; abundance: few; j_gene: TRBJ2-7; len: 15; d_gene: .
CDR3aa: CASSLRDRDNQPQHF; CDR3nt: TGTGCCAGCAGCCTCCGGGACAGGGACAATCAGCCCCAGCATTTT; v_gene: TRBV5-6; abundance: .; j_gene: TRBJ1-5; len: 15; d_gene: TRBD1
CDR3aa: CASSATGGNEKLFF; CDR3nt: TGTGCCAGCTCAGCGACAGGGGGGAATGAAAAACTGTTTTTT; v_gene: TRBV18; abundance: once; j_gene: TRBJ1-4; len: 14; d_gene: TRBD1
CDR3aa: CASTGRDSGANVLTF; CDR3nt: TGTGCCAGCACCGGGAGGGACTCTGGGGCCAACGTCCTGACTTTC; v_gene: TRBV2; abundance: once; j_gene: TRBJ2-6; len: 15; d_gene: TRBD2
CDR3aa: CASSLSGATNEKLFF; CDR3nt: TGCGCCAGCAGCTTGTCGGGGGCAACTAATGAAAAACTGTTTTTT; v_gene: TRBV5-1; abundance: .; j_gene: TRBJ1-4; len: 15; d_gene: .
CDR3aa: CASGPGGEQYF; CDR3nt: TGTGCCAGTGGCCCCGGGGGCGAGCAGTACTTC; v_gene: TRBV19; abundance: .; j_gene: TRBJ2-7; len: 11; d_gene: .
CDR3aa: CASSQVGGSTEAFF; CDR3nt: TGTGCCAGCAGCCAAGTCGGGGGGAGCACTGAAGCTTTCTTT; v_gene: TRBV14; abundance: .; j_gene: TRBJ1-1; len: 14; d_gene: .
CDR3aa: CASSFRGGTGELFF; CDR3nt: TGTGCCAGCAGCTTCAGGGGAGGGACCGGGGAGCTGTTTTTT; v_gene: TRBV11-3; abundance: .; j_gene: TRBJ2-2; len: 14; d_gene: .
CDR3aa: CASSSRDRGQPQHF; CDR3nt: TGTGCCAGCAGTTCCCGGGACAGGGGACAGCCCCAGCATTTT; v_gene: TRBV6-2/TRBV6-3; abundance: .; j_gene: TRBJ1-5; len: 14; d_gene: TRBD1
CDR3aa: CASSQGRHSNSPLHF; CDR3nt: TGTGCCAGCAGCCAGGGTAGACACTCCAATTCACCCCTCCACTTT; v_gene: TRBV3-1/TRBV3-2; abundance: .; j_gene: TRBJ1-6; len: 15; d_gene: .
CDR3aa: CASGQGSSGNTIYF; CDR3nt: TGTGCCAGTGGACAGGGGTCCTCTGGAAACACCATATATTTT; v_gene: TRBV19; abundance: .; j_gene: TRBJ1-3; len: 14; d_gene: TRBD1
CDR3aa: CASSNGLAGGPSTDTQYF; CDR3nt: TGTGCCAGCAGCAACGGACTAGCGGGGGGGCCTAGCACAGATACGCAGTATTTT; v_gene: TRBV21-1; abundance: .; j_gene: TRBJ2-3; len: 18; d_gene: .
CDR3aa: CASSVGSSDQETQYF; CDR3nt: TGTGCCAGCAGCGTAGGGTCGTCAGACCAAGAGACCCAGTACTTC; v_gene: TRBV9; abundance: .; j_gene: TRBJ2-5; len: 15; d_gene: .
CDR3aa: CASSEGGGQGRYQPQHF; CDR3nt: TGTGCCAGCAGTGAAGGAGGGGGTCAGGGTCGGTATCAGCCCCAGCATTTT; v_gene: TRBV2; abundance: .; j_gene: TRBJ1-5; len: 17; d_gene: .
CDR3aa: CASSVDGTEDSPLHF; CDR3nt: TGTGCCAGCAGCGTAGATGGGACAGAGGATTCACCCCTCCACTTT; v_gene: TRBV9; abundance: .; j_gene: TRBJ1-6; len: 15; d_gene: TRBD1
CDR3aa: CASSSTGGLPILINSPLHF; CDR3nt: TGTGCCAGCAGCTCAACAGGGGGCCTCCCTATCCTTATAAATTCACCCCTCCACTTT; v_gene: TRBV7-2; abundance: few; j_gene: TRBJ1-6; len: 19; d_gene: TRBD1
CDR3aa: CASTRTGEETQYF; CDR3nt: TGTGCCAGCACCCGGACCGGGGAAGAGACCCAGTACTTC; v_gene: TRBV5-6; abundance: .; j_gene: TRBJ2-5; len: 13; d_gene: .
CDR3aa: CAWSRGSVNTEAFF; CDR3nt: TGTGCCTGGTCCAGGGGAAGCGTGAACACTGAAGCTTTCTTT; v_gene: TRBV30; abundance: .; j_gene: TRBJ1-1; len: 14; d_gene: .
CDR3aa: CASSLGATTNEKLFF; CDR3nt: TGCGCCAGCAGCTTAGGGGCGACAACTAATGAAAAACTGTTTTTT; v_gene: TRBV5-1; abundance: .; j_gene: TRBJ1-4; len: 15; d_gene: .
CDR3aa: CATPNPAGSNGYTF; CDR3nt: TGTGCCACTCCGAACCCAGCAGGGTCGAATGGCTACACCTTC; v_gene: TRBV28; abundance: once; j_gene: TRBJ1-2; len: 14; d_gene: .
CDR3aa: CASMSKPGDGFEQYF; CDR3nt: TGCGCCAGCATGTCGAAGCCGGGGGACGGATTCGAGCAGTACTTC; v_gene: TRBV23-1; abundance: .; j_gene: TRBJ2-7; len: 15; d_gene: .
CDR3aa: CASSRAGELFF; CDR3nt: TGCGCCAGCAGCCGCGCCGGGGAGCTGTTTTTT; v_gene: TRBV4-3; abundance: .; j_gene: TRBJ2-2; len: 11; d_gene: .
CDR3aa: CASSLGQLNTGELFF; CDR3nt: TGTGCCAGCAGCTTGGGGCAGTTGAACACCGGGGAGCTGTTTTTT; v_gene: TRBV5-6; abundance: .; j_gene: TRBJ2-2; len: 15; d_gene: .